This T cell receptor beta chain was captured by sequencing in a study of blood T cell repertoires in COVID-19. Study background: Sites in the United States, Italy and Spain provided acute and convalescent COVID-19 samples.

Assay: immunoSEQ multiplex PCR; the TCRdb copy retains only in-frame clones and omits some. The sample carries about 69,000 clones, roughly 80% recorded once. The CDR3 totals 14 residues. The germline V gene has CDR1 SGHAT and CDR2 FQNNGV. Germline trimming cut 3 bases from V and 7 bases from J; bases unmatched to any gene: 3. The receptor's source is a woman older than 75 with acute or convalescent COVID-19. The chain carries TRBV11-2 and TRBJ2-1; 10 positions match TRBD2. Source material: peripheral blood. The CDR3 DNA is TGTGCCAGCAGCTTGGAGCGGGGGGGGAATGAGCAGTTCTTC. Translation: CASSLERGGNEQFF.